This T cell receptor beta chain is drawn from a study of blood T cell repertoires in COVID-19. Some clones are missing from TCRdb's copy, which holds only in-frame ones; the method was immunoSEQ multiplex PCR. This sample yields a few hundred thousand clones, of which 87% are seen a single time; about 2.5% belongs to the top ten. In this sample, this clone turned up a few times. The CDR3 is 13 amino acids. In germline, CDR1 is LGHDT, CDR2 YNNKEL (reference sequence). Trimming took 4 bases from V and 8 from J, leaving 14 bases between them. Sequenced input: peripheral blood. The sequence was obtained from a man younger than 30 with active or convalescent COVID-19. The V and J genes are TRBV3-1 (or the pseudogene TRBV3-2) and TRBJ1-2; maybe TRBD1 (5 bases). CDR3 sequence: CASSLRAENGYTF. The CDR3 DNA follows: TGTGCCAGCAGCCTCAGGGCTGAAAACGGCTACACCTTC.